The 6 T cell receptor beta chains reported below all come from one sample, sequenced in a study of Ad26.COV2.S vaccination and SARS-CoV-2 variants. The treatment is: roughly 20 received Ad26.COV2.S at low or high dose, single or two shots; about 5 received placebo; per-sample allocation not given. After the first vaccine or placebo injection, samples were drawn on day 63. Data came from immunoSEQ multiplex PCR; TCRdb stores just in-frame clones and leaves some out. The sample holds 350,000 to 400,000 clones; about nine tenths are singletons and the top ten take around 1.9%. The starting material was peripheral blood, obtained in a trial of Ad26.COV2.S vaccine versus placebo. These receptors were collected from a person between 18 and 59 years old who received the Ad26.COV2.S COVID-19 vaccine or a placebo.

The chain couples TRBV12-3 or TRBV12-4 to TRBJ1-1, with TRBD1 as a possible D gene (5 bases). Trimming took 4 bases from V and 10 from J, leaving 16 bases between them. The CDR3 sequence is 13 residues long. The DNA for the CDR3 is TGTGCCAGCAGTTCCACCGGCGGGGGTAGAGCTTTCTTT. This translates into CASSSTGGGRAFF.

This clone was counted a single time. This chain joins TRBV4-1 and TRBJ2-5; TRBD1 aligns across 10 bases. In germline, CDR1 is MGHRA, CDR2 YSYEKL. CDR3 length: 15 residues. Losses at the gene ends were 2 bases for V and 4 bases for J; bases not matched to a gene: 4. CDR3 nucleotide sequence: TGCGCCAGCAGCCAAACCGGGACAGGGGTAGAGACCCAGTACTTC. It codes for CASSQTGTGVETQYF.

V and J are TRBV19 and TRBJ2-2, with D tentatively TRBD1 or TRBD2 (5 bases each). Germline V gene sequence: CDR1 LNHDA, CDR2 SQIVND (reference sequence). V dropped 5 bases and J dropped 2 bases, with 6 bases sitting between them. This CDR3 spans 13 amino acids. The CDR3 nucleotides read TGTGCCAGTAGTTGGGACAACACCGGGGAGCTGTTTTTT. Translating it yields CASSWDNTGELFF.

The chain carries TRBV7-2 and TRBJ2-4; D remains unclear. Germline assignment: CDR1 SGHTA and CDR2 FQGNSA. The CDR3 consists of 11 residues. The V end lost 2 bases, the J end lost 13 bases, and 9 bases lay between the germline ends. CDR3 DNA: TGTGCCAGCAGCTTACACGATACCCAGTACTTC. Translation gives CASSLHDTQYF.

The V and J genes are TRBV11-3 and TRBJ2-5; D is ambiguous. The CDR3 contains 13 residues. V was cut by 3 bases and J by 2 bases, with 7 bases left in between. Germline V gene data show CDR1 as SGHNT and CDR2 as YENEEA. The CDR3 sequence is CASSFGPQETQYF. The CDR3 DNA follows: TGTGCCAGCAGCTTCGGACCACAAGAGACCCAGTACTTC.

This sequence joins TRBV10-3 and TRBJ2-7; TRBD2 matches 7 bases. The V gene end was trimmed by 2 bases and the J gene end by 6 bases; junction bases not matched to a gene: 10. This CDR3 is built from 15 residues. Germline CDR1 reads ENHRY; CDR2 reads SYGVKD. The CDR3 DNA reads TGTGCCATCAGTGAGGGACCGGCGGGAGTGGTCGAGCAGTACTTC. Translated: CAISEGPAGVVEQYF.